This passage covers 31 T cell receptor beta chains from one sample sequenced in a study of T-cell reconstitution after alpha-beta-depleted transplantation in children listed by TCRdb under 2016. The library was generated by PCR. The sample was run on an Illumina HiSeq 2500. TCR library preparation used molecular barcoding, with unique molecular identifiers applied to normalize quantification of the TCRbeta repertoire. Using fastp at Q25 and MiXCR, TCRdb reprocessed the public reads and kept productive beta chains. Records with the same CDR3 protein are collapsed into one entry carrying the most frequent genes and DNA. Here the sample has about 500,000 distinct CDR3 sequences; about 10% occur a single time. 14% of the sample goes to the ten largest clones. According to the study, the label for this sample's treatment or condition signals: allogeneic hematopoietic cell transplantation with graft depleted of TCRalphabeta T cells and CD19 B cells.

The sample in question was PBMCs, mostly from graft donor cells, obtained 180 days after TCRalphabeta/CD19-depleted stem cell transplant. These receptor sequences come from a female patient younger than 10 who had a stem cell transplant for aplastic anemia, so the T cells may come from the graft donor.

This chain connects TRBV29-1 to TRBJ1-2, with D perhaps TRBD1 (5 bases). The length of the CDR3 is 14 residues. Germline V CDR1 and CDR2: SQVTM, ANQGSEA. Trimming took 7 bases from V and 0 from J, leaving 15 bases between them. The CDR3 region is CSGNITTANYGYTF. The CDR3 DNA reads as TGCAGCGGAAACATAACGACAGCTAACTATGGCTACACCTTC. Based on the CDR3 plus reference TRBV29-1 and TRBJ1-2, the full variable domain is SAVISQKPSRDICQRGTSLTIQCQVDSQVTMMFWYRQQPGQSLTLIATANQGSEATYESGFVIDKFPISRPNLTFSTLTVSNMSPEDSSIYLCSGNITTANYGYTFGSGTRLTVV.

This CDR3 is CASGLLTGNTIYF. The CDR3 DNA follows: TGTGCTAGTGGTTTACTAACTGGAAACACCATATATTTT. The gene calls are TRBV12-5 and TRBJ1-3, with no clear D. Trimming removed 3 bases at V and 2 bases at J, with 5 bases between. The CDR3 contains 13 residues. The germline CDR1 and CDR2 sequences are LGHNT and FRNRAP.

In this sample, this clonotype turned up a few times. The chain employs TRBV5-1 and TRBJ2-6, with 8 positions matching TRBD1. CDR1 SGHRS and CDR2 YFSETQ come from the germline V gene. V gave up 3 bases and J gave up 4 bases; unmatched junction bases: 12. The CDR3 totals 18 residues. The CDR3 spells CASSSPPTGAKGANVLTF. DNA for the CDR3: TGCGCCAGCAGCTCACCCCCGACAGGGGCGAAGGGGGCCAACGTCCTGACTTTC.

The chain is built from TRBV7-2 and TRBJ2-3; D may match TRBD1 or TRBD2 (5 bases each). The V end lost 1 base, the J end lost 0 bases, and 8 bases lay between the germline ends. The CDR3 consists of 15 residues. Germline values: CDR1 SGHTA, CDR2 FQGNSA. The chain's CDR3 is CASSLEGRSTDTQYF. For the CDR3, the DNA is TGTGCCAGCAGCTTAGAGGGGAGAAGCACAGATACGCAGTATTTT.

This clonotype turned up a few times. The chain is built from TRBV29-1 and TRBJ1-2; 10 nucleotides line up with TRBD1. Germline CDR1 reads SQVTM; CDR2 reads ANQGSEA. V was pared by 4 bases and J by 0 bases, with 2 bases of the junction left unmatched. The CDR3 is 14 residues long. The CDR3 DNA sequence: TGCAGCGTTGGGGGGACAGGGGCTAACTATGGCTACACCTTC. It codes for CSVGGTGANYGYTF.

This clonotype was counted ten times or more. The chain recombines TRBV20-1 with TRBJ2-3; D perhaps matches TRBD2 (7 bases). This CDR3 contains 14 residues. Trimming shortened V by 3 bases and J by 6 bases, and 16 bases separated the two germline ends. Germline values: CDR1 DFQATT, CDR2 SNEGSKA (reference sequence). CDR3 residues: CSASGWGGLDTQYF. The DNA for the CDR3 is TGCAGTGCTAGCGGCTGGGGGGGCTTGGATACGCAGTATTTT.

This clonotype appeared a few times. The gene calls are TRBV7-2 and TRBJ2-1; no clear D gene. Deletions cut 4 bases from V and 8 bases from J, with 12 bases between. The CDR3 consists of 13 residues. Germline-derived CDR1 and CDR2 are SGHTA and FQGNSA. The CDR3 protein is CASSWGVAYEQFF. The CDR3 nucleotides are TGTGCCAGCAGCTGGGGTGTTGCCTATGAGCAGTTCTTC.

The chain employs TRBV9 and TRBJ2-1; D might be TRBD2 (5 bases). With 3 bases removed from V and 4 bases from J, the gap between germline ends came to 14 bases. The CDR3 length is 15 residues. In germline, CDR1 is SGDLS, CDR2 YYNGEE. The CDR3 loop is CASSARDPGYNEQFF. The CDR3 DNA reads TGTGCCAGCAGCGCCCGGGATCCTGGTTACAATGAGCAGTTCTTC.

The chain employs TRBV29-1 and TRBJ2-7; 9 nucleotides align to TRBD1. V was pared by 2 bases and J by 3 bases, with 8 bases of the junction left unmatched. The CDR3 covers 15 residues. Germline V lookup: CDR1 SQVTM, CDR2 ANQGSEA. In nucleotides, the CDR3 is TGCAGCGTTGAAAGTCAAGGGACAGGGCTCTACGAGCAGTACTTC. Protein: CSVESQGTGLYEQYF.

The chain combines TRBV5-1 with TRBJ2-7, with D perhaps TRBD1 (6 bases). V lost 0 bases, J lost 6 bases, and 10 bases lay in between. The CDR3 is made up of 13 amino acids. The V gene's germline CDR1 is SGHRS and CDR2 YFSETQ. In DNA, the CDR3 is TGCGCCAGCAGCTTGGCAGGGGTCCCCGAGCAGTACTTC. This codes for CASSLAGVPEQYF.

V is TRBV3-1 and J is TRBJ2-2; 9 bases are a match to TRBD1. The CDR3 extends over 18 amino acids. J gave up 1 base and V 0 bases, and 6 bases lay outside the gene matches. CDR1 and CDR2 (germline): LGHDT, YNNKEL (reference sequence). The CDR3 DNA is TGTGCCAGCAGCCAAGATCCGCCGGGACAGGGGAACACCGGGGAGCTGTTTTTT. This translates into CASSQDPPGQGNTGELFF.

This clonotype was found a few times. The V gene is TRBV7-2, the J gene TRBJ2-5; 11 nucleotides agree with TRBD2. Trimming removed 6 bases from V and 4 bases from J; junction bases left unmatched: 7. Looked up from germline, CDR1 is SGHTA and CDR2 is FQGNSA. CDR3 size: 15 residues. The CDR3 DNA is TGTGCCAGCAGTAAGGCGACTAGCGGGATAGAGACCCAGTACTTC. Its protein is CASSKATSGIETQYF.

This clonotype was found a few times. This chain uses TRBV19 with TRBJ1-2, with TRBD1 as a possible D gene (6 bases). The CDR3 spans 16 residues. V lost 2 bases and J 2 bases, leaving 15 bases between the germline ends. Germline V CDR1 and CDR2: LNHDA, SQIVND (reference sequence). The CDR3 here is CASSIPGAGVNYGYTF. In nucleotides, the CDR3 is TGTGCCAGTAGTATACCCGGGGCAGGGGTCAACTATGGCTACACCTTC.

This clonotype has more than one count but fewer than ten. J is TRBJ2-3 and V is TRBV12-3 or TRBV12-4; no clear D gene. This CDR3 is built from 17 residues. The ends were cut back, 0 bases at V and 1 base at J, with 14 bases in the middle. The CDR3 sequence is CASSLARKGSGTDTQYF. The CDR3 bases are TGTGCCAGCAGTTTAGCGCGGAAGGGAAGCGGCACAGATACGCAGTATTTT.

This clonotype was seen repeatedly, ten times or more. This chain links TRBV27 with TRBJ1-3; weak D call: TRBD1 (5 bases). The germline V and J ends were trimmed by 3 bases and 2 bases, with 14 bases remaining between them. CDR1 is MNHEY and CDR2 is SMNVEV in the germline V gene (reference sequence). The CDR3 loop spans 16 amino acids. CDR3 nucleotides: TGTGCCAGCAGTTTGATTGGCCCGGGACCTGGAAACACCATATATTTT. Protein product: CASSLIGPGPGNTIYF.

This clonotype turned up a few times. V and J are TRBV28 and TRBJ1-5; no clear D. The CDR3 runs 17 residues. The ends were cut back, 3 bases at V and 3 bases at J, with 18 bases in the middle. Germline CDR1 MDHEN, CDR2 SYDVKM. CDR3 sequence reads: CASSFRRNWRVNQPQHF. In DNA, the CDR3 is TGTGCCAGCAGTTTCAGGCGAAACTGGAGGGTCAATCAGCCCCAGCATTTT.

The table lists this clonotype with a few counts. The chain is built from TRBV3-1 and TRBJ1-2; D gene ambiguous. The CDR3 is made up of 12 amino acids. CDR1 and CDR2 from the germline V gene are LGHDT and YNNKEL (reference sequence). V was clipped by 0 bases and J by 3 bases, with 2 bases between them. The CDR3 DNA reads TGTGCCAGCAGCCAAGAGGACTATGGCTACACCTTC. Residues: CASSQEDYGYTF.

This clonotype was found a few times. The chain joins TRBV6-5 to TRBJ1-1, with a tentative D call TRBD1 (5 bases). CDR1 and CDR2 from the germline V gene are MNHEY and SVGAGI. V lost 2 bases, J lost 1 base, and 14 bases lay in between. This CDR3 has 16 residues. The CDR3 DNA is TGTGCCAGCAGTTACCAAGGGGTCTGGAGGAACACTGAAGCTTTCTTT. Its protein is CASSYQGVWRNTEAFF.

This clonotype showed up many times. The chain employs TRBV3-1 and TRBJ2-5; the match to TRBD1 covers 10 bases. J lost 7 bases, V lost 8 bases, and 4 bases had no gene match. CDR1 and CDR2 (germline): LGHDT, YNNKEL (reference sequence). This CDR3 is built from 12 residues. CDR3 in amino acids: CASHGTGVTQYF. Written as DNA, the CDR3 is TGTGCCAGCCACGGGACAGGGGTGACCCAGTACTTC.

V usage is TRBV5-6 and J usage is TRBJ2-5, with TRBD1 matching over 9 bases. The CDR3 has 14 amino acids. Germline V gives CDR1 SGHDT, CDR2 YYEEEE. The V and J ends lost 2 bases and 3 bases, in that order; junction bases with no gene match: 2. CDR3 coding DNA: TGTGCCAGCAGCTTCCGGGACAGGGAAGAGACCCAGTACTTC. Its translation: CASSFRDREETQYF. Complete variable domain (other parts from reference TRBV5-6 and TRBJ2-5): DAGVTQSPTHLIKTRGQQVTLRCSPKSGHDTVSWYQQALGQGPQFIFQYYEEEERQRGNFPDRFSGHQFPNYSSELNVNALLLGDSALYLCASSFRDREETQYFGPGTRLLVL.

This clonotype has a handful of counts. CDR3 sequence reads: CASSPSGRAIEQFF. The DNA for the CDR3 is TGTGCCAGCAGTCCTAGCGGGAGGGCCATTGAGCAGTTCTTC. This chain connects TRBV12-3 or TRBV12-4 to TRBJ2-1; the match to TRBD2 covers 12 bases. J was trimmed by 9 bases and V by 5 bases; bases with no gene match: 5. There are 14 residues in the CDR3.

This clonotype was counted many times. V is TRBV15 and J is TRBJ2-2, with D hard to call. Trimming removed 5 bases from V and 3 bases from J, with 7 bases in between. The CDR3 totals 13 residues. Germline CDR1 reads LNHNV; CDR2 reads YYDKDF (reference sequence). The CDR3 sequence: CATSEEYTGELFF. As DNA, the CDR3 is TGTGCCACCAGCGAGGAATACACCGGGGAGCTGTTTTTT.

The rearrangement uses TRBV10-2 and TRBJ2-3; a weak D match, TRBD1 (5 bases). V was cut by 2 bases and J by 2 bases, with 8 bases left in between. CDR3 length: 14 residues. Germline-derived CDR1 and CDR2 are WSHSY and SAAADI. This chain's CDR3 is CASSEQGVTDTQYF. CDR3 nucleotides: TGCGCCAGCAGTGAGCAGGGTGTCACAGATACGCAGTATTTT.

This clonotype was detected only a few times. The rearrangement joins TRBV6-1 to TRBJ2-2, with D possibly matching TRBD1 (6 bases). This CDR3 is 16 amino acids long. Germline-derived CDR1 and CDR2 are MNHNS and SASEGT. V gave up 5 bases and J gave up 0 bases, with 13 bases separating them. Here the CDR3 reads CASSHEGHSNTGELFF. The CDR3 region has the DNA TGTGCCAGCAGTCATGAGGGACATTCGAACACCGGGGAGCTGTTTTTT.

This chain joins TRBV5-1 and TRBJ2-3; 7 bases line up with TRBD2. There are 14 residues in the CDR3. Trimming took 4 bases from V and 5 from J; bases not matched to a gene: 7. Germline values: CDR1 SGHRS, CDR2 YFSETQ. Written as DNA, the CDR3 is TGCGCCAGCAGCATACTAGCGCCCGGAGATACGCAGTATTTT. Protein: CASSILAPGDTQYF.

The chain uses TRBV29-1 and TRBJ2-3; 9 bases line up with TRBD2. V was pared by 7 bases and J by 2 bases, with 4 bases of the junction left unmatched. CDR3 length: 13 residues. Germline-derived CDR1 and CDR2 are SQVTM and ANQGSEA. Here the CDR3 reads CSATSGVTDTQYF. CDR3 nucleotides: TGCAGCGCGACTAGCGGAGTCACAGATACGCAGTATTTT.

This clonotype was counted only a few times. This chain links TRBV20-1 with TRBJ1-2; D remains ambiguous. The CDR3 is 13 residues long. CDR1 DFQATT and CDR2 SNEGSKA come from the germline V gene (reference sequence). V lost 4 bases to trimming and J lost 5 bases, with 14 bases between them. CDR3 sequence reads: CSATDTLGYGYTF. DNA of the CDR3: TGCAGTGCTACCGACACCCTCGGATATGGCTACACCTTC.

The V and J genes are TRBV19 and TRBJ1-2; D is ambiguous. The V gene's germline CDR1 is LNHDA and CDR2 SQIVND (reference sequence). Trimming stripped 1 base from V and 4 bases from J, with 13 bases between. The CDR3 is 15 amino acids. DNA for the CDR3: TGTGCCAGTAGTATAGGGCCCGGACGGTTCTATGGCTACACCTTC. Encoded protein: CASSIGPGRFYGYTF.

The genes are TRBV24-1 and TRBJ1-2, with no clear D. V was trimmed by 4 bases and J by 4 bases, leaving 18 bases between them. The CDR3 has 16 amino acids. Germline CDR1 and CDR2: KGHDR and SFDVKD. CDR3: CATSDTNRGSSYGYTF. The CDR3 nucleotides read TGTGCCACCAGTGACACCAACCGAGGATCCAGCTATGGCTACACCTTC.

The CDR3 nucleotides read TGCGCCAGCAGCTTGTCGGCAGGGGAGTACACTGAAGCTTTCTTT. Residues: CASSLSAGEYTEAFF. The chain recombines TRBV5-1 with TRBJ1-1; a possible D gene is TRBD1 (6 bases). The CDR3 has 15 residues. V was trimmed by 1 base and J by 3 bases, leaving 13 bases between them. The germline V gene encodes CDR1 SGHRS and CDR2 YFSETQ.

The genes are TRBV6-1 and TRBJ2-2, with D possibly TRBD1 on 6 matching bases. V was clipped by 5 bases and J by 13 bases, with 17 bases between them. Germline CDR1 and CDR2: MNHNS and SASEGT. This CDR3 contains 13 residues. DNA for the CDR3: TGTGCCAGCAGTCGATTCAGGGGCGCGCCGCTGTTTTTT. This codes for CASSRFRGAPLFF.